The 23 T cell receptor beta chains in this list originate from one sample, sequenced in a study of CD8 T cells in ankylosing spondylitis. MiXCR, applied by TCRdb to the 5' RACE reads, yields one record per CDR3 protein. The profile shows some 130,000 distinct CDR3 sequences, about 7.3% of them singletons. The sample taken for sequencing was blood, either unsorted or a sorted T cell fraction (not recorded which). These TCRs come from a female donor with ankylosing spondylitis or in good health (not recorded which).

The sample holds a few counts of this clonotype. V is TRBV4-3 and J is TRBJ2-3; TRBD2 agrees at 7 bases. The V segment lost 3 bases and the J segment 6 bases; nucleotides outside the gene matches: 15. This CDR3 is 17 amino acids long. Germline V gene data show CDR1 as LGHNA and CDR2 as YSLEER. CDR3 nucleotide sequence: TGCGCCAGCAGCCAGACCAGACTAGCACCCCTAGGGGATACGCAGTATTTT. It specifies CASSQTRLAPLGDTQYF.

This clonotype appeared many times. V and J are TRBV5-1 and TRBJ2-5; 8 positions match TRBD1. Germline lookup yields CDR1 SGHRS and CDR2 YFSETQ. The CDR3 consists of 14 residues. After removal of 3 bases from V and 3 bases from J, the junction contained 4 bases not matched to a gene. Here the CDR3 DNA reads TGCGCCAGCAGCTCCGGGACAGGCAAAGAGACCCAGTACTTC. Translation gives CASSSGTGKETQYF.

This sequence joins TRBV25-1 and TRBJ2-2, with D perhaps matching TRBD1 or TRBD2 (5 bases each). Per the germline V gene, CDR1 is MGHDK and CDR2 is SYGVNS. V gave up 5 bases and J gave up 6 bases, with 13 bases separating them. The CDR3 extends over 14 amino acids. The CDR3 DNA sequence: TGTGCCAGCAGTCGAGGGGTGTCGGCCGGGGAGCTGTTTTTT. Encoded protein: CASSRGVSAGELFF.

About this clonotype itself: A clone one base away is much larger, so this may be a read error. V is TRBV7-6 and J is TRBJ2-2, with no clear D. Germline CDR1 SGHVS, CDR2 FNYEAQ. This CDR3 has 12 residues. Trimming pared 3 bases from V and 3 bases from J, leaving 2 bases between. The CDR3 here is CASSFHTGELFF. CDR3 bases: TGTGCCAGCAGCTTCCACACCGGGGAGCTGTTTTTT.

The sample holds many counts of this clonotype. The chain joins TRBV11-2 to TRBJ2-3, with D possibly matching TRBD1 (6 bases). V dropped 1 base and J dropped 4 bases, with 15 bases sitting between them. The CDR3 has 16 amino acids. Germline V gene sequence: CDR1 SGHAT, CDR2 FQNNGV. Written as DNA, the CDR3 is TGTGCCAGCAGCTTAGCCATGGGCAGGGGCGCAGATACGCAGTATTTT. Its protein is CASSLAMGRGADTQYF.

This clonotype was observed many times. The chain has TRBV20-1 and TRBJ1-3, with TRBD1 identical over 7 bases. Germline CDR1 is DFQATT and CDR2 is SNEGSKA (reference sequence). The V and J ends lost 4 bases and 0 bases, in that order; junction bases with no gene match: 6. The CDR3 is 15 amino acids. The CDR3 loop is CSATPGQISGNTIYF. CDR3 in DNA: TGCAGTGCTACCCCGGGACAGATCTCTGGAAACACCATATATTTT.

This clonotype has a count of ten or more. The gene calls are TRBV27 and TRBJ1-5; D not certain. The CDR3 runs 14 residues. Germline lookup yields CDR1 MNHEY and CDR2 SMNVEV (reference sequence). V lost 5 bases to trimming and J lost 9 bases, with 17 bases between them. The CDR3 coding sequence is TGTGCCAGCAGTAATATAGGCCGGAATGGGCCCCAGCATTTT. Encoded protein: CASSNIGRNGPQHF.

This clonotype was recorded at least ten times. The rearrangement uses TRBV6-1 and TRBJ2-1, with D perhaps matching TRBD1 (5 bases). The CDR3 sequence is 14 residues long. Germline assignment: CDR1 MNHNS and CDR2 SASEGT. Deletions cut 3 bases from V and 6 bases from J, with 12 bases between. This CDR3 is CASSESVRVNEQFF. The CDR3 nucleotides are TGTGCCAGCAGTGAGAGTGTCAGGGTCAATGAGCAGTTCTTC.

This clonotype has at least ten counts. V and J are TRBV7-9 and TRBJ2-5; the D gene is possibly TRBD1 (6 bases). CDR1 is SEHNR, CDR2 FQNEAQ, per germline (reference sequence). Trimming shortened V by 5 bases and J by 1 base, and 11 bases separated the two germline ends. There are 14 residues in the CDR3. The CDR3 sequence: CASSRQGTQETQYF. CDR3 bases: TGTGCCAGCAGCCGTCAGGGGACCCAAGAGACCCAGTACTTC.

This clonotype was found many times. The rearrangement links TRBV10-3 to TRBJ1-6; 10 bases are shared with TRBD1. V lost 3 bases to trimming and J lost 5 bases; unmatched junction nucleotides: 4. The CDR3 extends over 16 amino acids. Germline lookup yields CDR1 ENHRY and CDR2 SYGVKD. For the CDR3, the DNA is TGTGCCATCAGTGATACCGGGACAGGGGATAATTCACCCCTCCACTTT. Translated: CAISDTGTGDNSPLHF.

This clonotype was counted ten times or more. The chain couples TRBV6-1 to TRBJ2-3; D may match TRBD1 or TRBD2 (5 bases each). Looked up from germline, CDR1 is MNHNS and CDR2 is SASEGT. The CDR3 runs 14 residues. Deletions cut 3 bases from V and 4 bases from J, with 11 bases between. CDR3 in DNA: TGTGCCAGCAGTGACCAGGGAGAAGCAGATACGCAGTATTTT. As protein: CASSDQGEADTQYF.

In its sample, this clonotype was seen many times. The chain couples TRBV5-1 to TRBJ2-1; 7 bases align to TRBD1. This CDR3 spans 14 amino acids. V trimming: 3 bases; J trimming: 4 bases; junction bases outside the gene matches: 4. The germline V gene encodes CDR1 SGHRS and CDR2 YFSETQ. The CDR3 bases are TGCGCCAGCAGCTCGGGACAGCTATACAATGAGCAGTTCTTC. Translated: CASSSGQLYNEQFF.

The table lists this clonotype with many counts. The chain combines TRBV25-1 with TRBJ2-5; D may be TRBD2 (7 bases). The CDR3 is 13 amino acids. V lost 8 bases and J lost 6, with 16 bases in between. Germline V gives CDR1 MGHDK, CDR2 SYGVNS. The CDR3 nucleotides are TGTGCCAGCGGCCCGGAGGGGGGGAAGACCCAGTACTTC. Its translation: CASGPEGGKTQYF.

This clonotype was picked up many times. The J gene is TRBJ1-1, the V gene TRBV6-5, with 7 bases fitting TRBD1. Germline-derived CDR1 and CDR2 are MNHEY and SVGAGI. The V segment lost 2 bases and the J segment 4 bases; nucleotides outside the gene matches: 4. The CDR3 is 14 residues long. As DNA, the CDR3 is TGTGCCAGCAGTTACGACAGGGTCGGCACTGAAGCTTTCTTT. As protein: CASSYDRVGTEAFF.

This clonotype was seen ten or more times. The V gene is TRBV5-1, the J gene TRBJ2-1, with unresolved D. Germline CDR1 reads SGHRS; CDR2 reads YFSETQ. V lost 5 bases to trimming and J lost 8 bases, with 17 bases between them. CDR3 size: 14 residues. CDR3 nucleotide sequence: TGCGCCAGCAGACCGGCCACCCTGACCCATGAGCAGTTCTTC. It specifies CASRPATLTHEQFF.

This clonotype was picked up many times. The chain joins TRBV18 to TRBJ1-1; weak D call: TRBD1 (5 bases). Per germline, CDR1 KGHSH and CDR2 LQKENI. The V end lost 0 bases, the J end lost 11 bases, and 16 bases lay between the germline ends. The CDR3 contains 14 residues. The CDR3 nucleotides are TGTGCCAGCTCACCACCTTCCCGTGGGGGTGAGGCTTTCTTT. As protein: CASSPPSRGGEAFF.

This chain links TRBV28 with TRBJ1-3; D possibly corresponds to TRBD1 (5 bases). The CDR3 spans 15 residues. Germline V gene sequence: CDR1 MDHEN, CDR2 SYDVKM. V gave up 7 bases and J gave up 0 bases, with 13 bases separating them. The CDR3 DNA is TGTGCCAGCATCACCGGGACGGGCTCTGGAAACACCATATATTTT. As protein: CASITGTGSGNTIYF.

This clonotype was seen at least ten times. The rearrangement joins TRBV15 to TRBJ2-7; the D is unclear. The length of the CDR3 is 13 residues. Germline loops: CDR1 LNHNV, CDR2 YYDKDF (reference sequence). V was shortened by 3 bases and J by 1 base, with 7 bases between the two germline ends. The DNA for the CDR3 is TGTGCCACCAGCAGGGGCCGGTCCTACGAGCAGTACTTC. It yields the protein CATSRGRSYEQYF.

This clonotype was observed at least ten times. The rearrangement joins TRBV20-1 to TRBJ2-7; D tentatively fits TRBD1 or TRBD2 (5 bases each). Trimming cost V 6 bases and J 3 bases, with 12 bases left between them. Germline lookup yields CDR1 DFQATT and CDR2 SNEGSKA (reference sequence). The CDR3 totals 12 residues. CDR3 amino acids: CSADRDGYEQYF. The CDR3, as DNA: TGCAGTGCAGACCGGGACGGCTACGAGCAGTACTTC.

This chain's CDR3 is CASSRRLAGGTSTDTQYF. The CDR3, as DNA: TGTGCCAGCAGCCGACGACTAGCGGGGGGAACTAGCACAGATACGCAGTATTTT. The rearrangement uses TRBV3-1 and TRBJ2-3, with 13 positions matching TRBD2. Germline-derived CDR1 and CDR2 are LGHDT and YNNKEL (reference sequence). The CDR3 covers 18 residues. Trimming removed 4 bases from V and 0 bases from J; junction bases left unmatched: 7.

Many counts were recorded for this clonotype. In nucleotides, the CDR3 is TGCAGTGCTCCGTGGGCGGGTACGCAGTATTTT. It is translated as CSAPWAGTQYF. The chain couples TRBV20-1 to TRBJ2-3; tentatively, D is TRBD2 (5 bases). V was shortened by 5 bases and J by 8 bases, with 11 bases between the two germline ends. This CDR3 contains 11 residues. CDR1 DFQATT and CDR2 SNEGSKA come from the germline V gene (reference sequence).

This chain links TRBV29-1 with TRBJ2-3; 9 bases fit TRBD2. Germline CDR1 and CDR2: SQVTM and ANQGSEA. Trimming cost V 7 bases and J 3 bases; bases outside gene matches: 11. CDR3 length equals 15 residues. The CDR3 reads CSAGKPSGVTDTQYF. The CDR3 bases are TGCAGCGCTGGGAAGCCTAGCGGGGTTACAGATACGCAGTATTTT.

This clonotype was counted at least ten times. The chain couples TRBV12-3 or TRBV12-4 to TRBJ1-6; no firm D call. The CDR3 consists of 12 residues. V was shortened by 4 bases and J by 10 bases, with 8 bases between the two germline ends. CDR3 bases: TGTGCCAGCAGTTCCTCGGGATCACCCCTCCACTTT. Translation gives CASSSSGSPLHF.